The 28 T cell receptor beta chains given below trace back to one sample, sequenced in a study of shared clonotypes between healthy human individuals. The method was immunoSEQ multiplex PCR; TCRdb's version includes in-frame clones alone and lacks a portion of them. The table lists about 480,000 clones, 60% to 80% of them singletons, with 9.5% to 15% in the top ten. Sequenced sample: PBMCs. The receptors originated from a woman in her thirties or forties in good health. Some clones in this sample may be carry-over from other donors' samples.

This clone appeared a single time. The chain employs TRBV4-1 and TRBJ2-7, with D perhaps assigned TRBD1 or TRBD2 (5 bases each). The V and J ends lost 1 base and 9 bases respectively, with 25 bases between them. Germline-derived CDR1 and CDR2 are MGHRA and YSYEKL. The CDR3 runs to 17 residues. The CDR3 spells CASSQGGGRGQGPGQYF. Written as DNA, the CDR3 is TGCGCCAGCAGCCAAGGAGGCGGGCGTGGACAAGGCCCCGGGCAGTACTTC.

This clone was picked up a small number of times. This chain uses TRBV30 with TRBJ1-5, with 7 bases identical to TRBD1. The V segment lost 0 bases and the J segment 5 bases; nucleotides outside the gene matches: 7. Germline CDR1 GTSNPN, CDR2 SVGIG (reference sequence). The CDR3 loop spans 15 amino acids. The CDR3: CAWSVRQGGDQPQHF. CDR3 sequence (DNA): TGTGCCTGGAGTGTACGACAGGGTGGAGATCAGCCCCAGCATTTT.

This clone was seen a handful of times. The chain recombines TRBV5-1 with TRBJ2-7; no clear D gene. Trimming removed 3 bases from V and 0 bases from J, with 13 bases in between. CDR1 is SGHRS and CDR2 is YFSETQ in the germline V gene. CDR3 length: 15 amino acids. CDR3 bases: TGCGCCAGCAGCTCCGCAGAACTAAGCTCCTACGAGCAGTACTTC. This codes for CASSSAELSSYEQYF.

The V call is TRBV21-1, the J call TRBJ2-3. TRBV21-1 is labeled a pseudogene. The CDR3 covers 14 residues. Here the CDR3 reads CASRWPRRLDTQYF. Written as DNA, the CDR3 is TGTGCCAGCAGATGGCCTCGCCGGTTAGATACGCAGTATTTT.

The V gene is TRBV5-1, the J gene TRBJ2-2; D uncertain. V dropped 0 bases and J dropped 3 bases, with 15 bases sitting between them. This CDR3 has 17 amino acids. Germline V lookup: CDR1 SGHRS, CDR2 YFSETQ. The CDR3 loop is CASSLAPVQQDTGELFF. The DNA for the CDR3 is TGCGCCAGCAGCTTGGCCCCGGTCCAGCAGGACACCGGGGAGCTGTTTTTT.

The J gene is TRBJ2-7, the V gene TRBV6-6; D call uncertain. The V end was cut by 7 bases, the J end by 5 bases, with 12 bases between. This CDR3 spans 12 amino acids. The germline V gene encodes CDR1 MNHNY and CDR2 SVGAGI (reference sequence). The CDR3 DNA is TGTGCCAGCAAATCCGCCTTGGACGAGCAGTACTTC. Residues: CASKSALDEQYF.

The rearrangement links TRBV30 to TRBJ2-7; TRBD2 matches at 7 bases. The CDR3 sequence is 15 residues long. The V and J ends lost 0 bases and 4 bases, in that order; junction bases with no gene match: 9. Germline CDR1 is GTSNPN and CDR2 is SVGIG (reference sequence). CDR3 sequence: CAWSVIAGASYEQYF. CDR3 DNA: TGTGCCTGGAGTGTAATTGCGGGAGCCTCGTACGAGCAGTACTTC. The whole variable domain, remainder taken from reference TRBV30 and TRBJ2-7, is SQTIHQWPATLVQPVGSPLSLECTVEGTSNPNLYWYRQAAGRGLQLLFYSVGIGQISSEVPQNLSASRPQDRQFILSSKKLLLSDSGFYLCAWSVIAGASYEQYFGPGTRLTVT.

V usage is TRBV2 and J usage is TRBJ2-5; D may be TRBD2 (6 bases). The CDR3 contains 15 residues. Trimming removed 5 bases from V and 1 base from J, with 14 bases in between. CDR1 is SNHLY and CDR2 is FYNNEI in the germline V gene. The CDR3 loop reads CASSLRGSGQETQYF. DNA for the CDR3: TGTGCCAGCAGTCTGAGGGGTAGCGGCCAAGAGACCCAGTACTTC.

CDR3 nucleotides: TGTGCCAGCAGAACCGACCCACTCAGGGGGTTGCTCTCTGGGGCCAACGTCCTGACTTTC. This sequence encodes CASRTDPLRGLLSGANVLTF. The rearrangement links TRBV28 to TRBJ2-6; 7 bases align to TRBD1. The CDR3 is 20 amino acids. Germline CDR1 is MDHEN and CDR2 is SYDVKM. The V gene end was trimmed by 6 bases and the J gene end by 0 bases; junction bases not matched to a gene: 17. Filled out from reference TRBV28 and TRBJ2-6, the complete variable domain reads DVKVTQSSRYLVKRTGEKVFLECVQDMDHENMFWYRQDPGLGLRLIYFSYDVKMKEKGDIPEGYSVSREKKERFSLILESASTNQTSMYLCASRTDPLRGLLSGANVLTFGAGSRLTVL.

The chain carries TRBV14 and TRBJ1-2, with D unclear. V gave up 1 base and J gave up 10 bases, with 13 bases separating them. Germline assignment: CDR1 SGHDN and CDR2 FVKESK. This CDR3 spans 13 amino acids. CDR3 amino acids: CASSQVQHRPYTF. CDR3 sequence (DNA): TGTGCCAGCAGCCAAGTCCAGCACCGGCCCTACACCTTC.

The chain employs TRBV30 and TRBJ1-3; D may be TRBD1 (5 bases). V gave up 7 bases and J gave up 2 bases, with 15 bases separating them. This CDR3 is built from 14 residues. The germline V gene encodes CDR1 GTSNPN and CDR2 SVGIG (reference sequence). The CDR3 nucleotides read TGTGCCTACACCCCCGGGGGGGCTGGAAACACCATATATTTT. It yields the protein CAYTPGGAGNTIYF.

J is TRBJ1-5 and V is TRBV6-5; D gene unclear. This CDR3 comprises 14 residues. Trimming pared 0 bases from V and 4 bases from J, leaving 7 bases between. In germline, CDR1 is MNHEY, CDR2 SVGAGI. Written as DNA, the CDR3 is TGTGCCAGCAGTTACTCTCGGGGTAATCAGCCCCAGCATTTT. It translates to CASSYSRGNQPQHF.

V is TRBV30 and J is TRBJ2-5; 10 nucleotides agree with TRBD1. J gave up 2 bases and V 1 base, and 4 bases lay outside the gene matches. In germline, CDR1 is GTSNPN, CDR2 SVGIG (reference sequence). The CDR3 is 15 residues long. CDR3 in DNA: TGTGCCTGGAGTGGGGGGACAGGGGATCAAGAGACCCAGTACTTC. This gives the protein CAWSGGTGDQETQYF.

This clone was picked up a small number of times. This chain connects TRBV30 to TRBJ1-6, with 10 nucleotides matching TRBD1. This CDR3 contains 14 residues. Germline V gene lookup returns CDR1 GTSNPN and CDR2 SVGIG (reference sequence). With 2 bases clipped from V and 7 bases from J, the junction kept 2 bases outside the gene matches. The CDR3 reads CAWSMGQGNSPLHF. The CDR3 DNA reads as TGTGCCTGGAGTATGGGACAGGGGAATTCACCCCTCCACTTT.

The chain uses TRBV18 and TRBJ2-1, with D perhaps matching TRBD1 (5 bases). V was pared by 3 bases and J by 2 bases, with 11 bases between. The CDR3 consists of 15 residues. Germline CDR1 and CDR2: KGHSH and LQKENI. The CDR3 loop is CASSPQGSTYNEQFF. DNA of the CDR3: TGTGCCAGCTCACCGCAGGGCTCAACCTACAATGAGCAGTTCTTC.

V is TRBV18 and J is TRBJ2-7; D is unresolved. Trimming cost V 3 bases and J 3 bases, with 15 bases left between them. Per the germline V gene, CDR1 is KGHSH and CDR2 is LQKENI. The CDR3 runs 15 residues. The CDR3 loop reads CASSPPGRQVYEQYF. The CDR3 DNA reads TGTGCCAGCTCACCTCCGGGCCGTCAGGTCTACGAGCAGTACTTC.

This clone was seen just once. The rearrangement links TRBV5-1 to TRBJ2-3; 9 bases agree with TRBD2. The V and J ends lost 3 bases and 2 bases, in that order; junction bases with no gene match: 4. This CDR3 contains 15 residues. The V gene's germline CDR1 is SGHRS and CDR2 YFSETQ. CDR3 amino acids: CASSSGLAPTDTQYF. The CDR3 nucleotides are TGCGCCAGCAGCTCGGGACTAGCTCCCACAGATACGCAGTATTTT. Full variable domain (rest looked up from reference TRBV5-1 and TRBJ2-3): KAGVTQTPRYLIKTRGQQVTLSCSPISGHRSVSWYQQTPGQGLQFLFEYFSETQRNKGNFPGRFSGRQFSNSRSEMNVSTLELGDSALYLCASSSGLAPTDTQYFGPGTRLTVL.

The chain uses TRBV10-3 and TRBJ2-5, with TRBD1 matching over 7 bases. Looked up from germline, CDR1 is ENHRY and CDR2 is SYGVKD. The J segment lost 1 base and the V segment lost 0 bases, leaving 8 bases of the junction unmatched. This CDR3 contains 17 residues. The CDR3 DNA sequence: TGTGCCATCAGTGAGTCGGTGACCGGGACAGTCCAAGAGACCCAGTACTTC. This translates into CAISESVTGTVQETQYF.

A word on this clone: This specimen includes other DNA sequences encoding the same CDR3. The chain uses TRBV9 and TRBJ1-1; D gene uncertain. This CDR3 comprises 14 residues. V was pared by 3 bases and J by 1 base, with 10 bases between. The germline CDR1 and CDR2 sequences are SGDLS and YYNGEE. The CDR3 loop is CASSGGYPNTEAFF. The CDR3 nucleotides are TGTGCCAGCAGCGGTGGGTACCCGAACACTGAAGCTTTCTTT.

The CDR3 spells CASKGSDEQFF. Written as DNA, the CDR3 is TGTGCCAGTAAAGGGTCCGATGAGCAGTTCTTC. This rearrangement joins TRBV19 to TRBJ2-1, with D hard to call. CDR3 length: 11 amino acids. Per the germline V gene, CDR1 is LNHDA and CDR2 is SQIVND (reference sequence). The V end lost 7 bases, the J end lost 8 bases, and 9 bases lay between the germline ends.

The chain links TRBV7-3 to TRBJ2-1; D may match TRBD1 or TRBD2 (6 bases each). CDR1 is SGHTA and CDR2 is FQGTGA in the germline V gene. This CDR3 region has 13 residues. V was cut by 1 base and J by 10 bases, with 11 bases left in between. CDR3 DNA: TGTGCCAGCAGCTTAAACGGGGGCGGAGAGCAGTTCTTC. Translated: CASSLNGGGEQFF.

This clone was recorded once. V is TRBV27 and J is TRBJ2-5; unclear D gene. This CDR3 has 13 residues. Trimming took off 4 bases at V and 9 bases at J, with 15 bases between the two ends. Germline CDR1 MNHEY, CDR2 SMNVEV (reference sequence). CDR3 loop: CASSSPGSQAQYF. As DNA, the CDR3 is TGTGCCAGCAGTTCCCCTGGTAGCCAGGCCCAGTACTTC.

This clone was counted between two and nine times. The chain uses TRBV29-1 and TRBJ2-3, with 7 bases fitting TRBD1. J lost 1 base, V lost 4 bases, and 8 bases had no gene match. CDR3 size: 15 residues. Germline CDR1 is SQVTM and CDR2 is ANQGSEA. This CDR3 is CSVARDRARTDTQYF. CDR3 sequence (DNA): TGCAGCGTTGCCCGAGACAGGGCCCGCACAGATACGCAGTATTTT.

This clone was recorded only once. The chain has TRBV5-1 and TRBJ1-3; 11 bases map to TRBD1. With V trimmed by 3 bases and J by 1 base, 9 bases remained unmatched. The CDR3 length is 18 residues. Germline-derived CDR1 and CDR2 are SGHRS and YFSETQ. CDR3 protein: CASSSLSGTGGSGNTIYF. The CDR3 DNA follows: TGCGCCAGCAGCTCTCTATCCGGGACAGGGGGTTCTGGAAACACCATATATTTT. The full variable domain, rest sourced from reference TRBV5-1 and TRBJ1-3, is KAGVTQTPRYLIKTRGQQVTLSCSPISGHRSVSWYQQTPGQGLQFLFEYFSETQRNKGNFPGRFSGRQFSNSRSEMNVSTLELGDSALYLCASSSLSGTGGSGNTIYFGEGSWLTVV.

The chain has TRBV7-2 and TRBJ2-1, with 7 bases identical to TRBD2. Trimming took 6 bases from V and 1 from J; bases not matched to a gene: 6. CDR3 length: 15 amino acids. Germline loops: CDR1 SGHTA, CDR2 FQGNSA. CDR3: CASRLLARSYNEQFF. The CDR3 region has the DNA TGTGCCAGCAGACTACTAGCGCGGTCCTACAATGAGCAGTTCTTC.

The V call is TRBV7-2, the J call TRBJ2-3, with D uncertain. The germline V gene has CDR1 SGHTA and CDR2 FQGNSA. V was trimmed by 0 bases and J by 3 bases, leaving 19 bases between them. This CDR3 has 18 amino acids. CDR3: CASSLAAQSVGGTDTQYF. Written as DNA, the CDR3 is TGTGCCAGCAGCTTAGCCGCCCAGAGTGTTGGTGGGACAGATACGCAGTATTTT.

The V gene is TRBV19, the J gene TRBJ2-2, with D possibly matching TRBD2 (5 bases). The CDR3 contains 14 residues. Germline-derived CDR1 and CDR2 are LNHDA and SQIVND (reference sequence). The ends were cut back, 2 bases at V and 3 bases at J, with 7 bases in the middle. The CDR3 here is CASSISRDTGELFF. CDR3 nucleotides: TGTGCCAGTAGTATATCGAGGGACACCGGGGAGCTGTTTTTT. The full variable domain, its missing parts supplied by reference TRBV19 and TRBJ2-2, is DGGITQSPKYLFRKEGQNVTLSCEQNLNHDAMYWYRQDPGQGLRLIYYSQIVNDFQKGDIAEGYSVSREKKESFPLTVTSAQKNPTAFYLCASSISRDTGELFFGEGSRLTVL.

This clone was seen more than once but under ten times. Within the sample, other DNA sequences also encode this same CDR3. The chain joins TRBV30 to TRBJ2-5; 9 nucleotides line up with TRBD1. The DNA end lines up better with TRBJ2-7; the J call may be wrong. CDR1 and CDR2 from the germline V gene are GTSNPN and SVGIG (reference sequence). The CDR3 totals 16 residues. The CDR3 DNA reads TGTGCCTGGAGTGTACGGGGGACAGGGAAAGGCTACGAGCAGTACTTC. Its translation is CAWSVRGTGKGYEQYF.